The 5 T cell receptor beta chains in this list originate from one sample, sequenced in a study of blood T cell repertoires in COVID-19 (dated by TCRdb to the early 2020s). The protocol used for the library was the immunoSEQ multiplex PCR assay. This is the immuneACCESS table as TCRdb keeps it, with only in-frame sequences that have V and J called. A part of the clones is gone; compared with another copy, unresolved V genes explain less than half, and the rest is unexplained. The sample includes roughly 120,000 clones, with roughly 84% observed a single time. Approximately 1.5% of the sample is held by the ten biggest clonotypes. Source material: peripheral blood. The receptor set was obtained from a man aged 35 to 55 with acute or convalescent COVID-19.

The V call is TRBV7-8, the J call TRBJ2-1; 10 positions agree with TRBD2. Trimming cost V 0 bases and J 3 bases; bases outside gene matches: 5. This CDR3 contains 17 residues. The germline gives CDR1 SGHVS, CDR2 FQNEAQ. CDR3 sequence (DNA): TGTGCCAGCAGCTTAGCTAGACTAGCGGGTCTCTACAATGAGCAGTTCTTC. It translates to CASSLARLAGLYNEQFF.

The chain recombines TRBV25-1 with TRBJ1-6, with D possibly matching TRBD1 (6 bases). This CDR3 has 17 amino acids. Trimming took 2 bases from V and 9 from J, leaving 20 bases between them. Germline V CDR1 and CDR2: MGHDK, SYGVNS. The CDR3 DNA is TGTGCCAGCAGTGAACTACGATCCACAGGGAGGGTTTCACCCCTCCACTTT. Translation gives CASSELRSTGRVSPLHF.

CDR3 coding DNA: TGTGCCAGCAGTGAAGGCAGGAAAGCTAACTATGGCTACACCTTC. Encoded protein: CASSEGRKANYGYTF. The V and J genes are TRBV2 and TRBJ1-2; D is ambiguous. V lost 1 base and J 0 bases, leaving 9 bases between the germline ends. This CDR3 comprises 15 residues. Per the germline V gene, CDR1 is SNHLY and CDR2 is FYNNEI. The full variable domain, rest sourced from reference TRBV2 and TRBJ1-2, is EPEVTQTPSHQVTQMGQEVILRCVPISNHLYFYWYRQILGQKVEFLVSFYNNEISEKSEIFDDQFSVERPDGSNFTLKIRSTKLEDSAMYFCASSEGRKANYGYTFGSGTRLTVV.

The chain is built from TRBV23-1 and TRBJ2-7; 8 bases map to TRBD1. TRBV23-1 is designated an ORF whose function remains uncertain. The CDR3 is made up of 16 amino acids. Trimming cost V 7 bases and J 5 bases; bases outside gene matches: 16. As DNA, the CDR3 is TGCGCCAGCACCCAGGGGACTCGGACAGGGAGCCACGAGCAGTACTTC. It translates to CASTQGTRTGSHEQYF.

V usage is TRBV5-1 and J usage is TRBJ2-3; TRBD2 might be the D (6 bases). Per germline, CDR1 SGHRS and CDR2 YFSETQ. There are 14 residues in the CDR3. V lost 4 bases and J 0 bases, leaving 9 bases between the germline ends. CDR3 sequence reads: CASSIGTSTDTQYF. The DNA for the CDR3 is TGCGCCAGCAGCATAGGGACTAGCACAGATACGCAGTATTTT.